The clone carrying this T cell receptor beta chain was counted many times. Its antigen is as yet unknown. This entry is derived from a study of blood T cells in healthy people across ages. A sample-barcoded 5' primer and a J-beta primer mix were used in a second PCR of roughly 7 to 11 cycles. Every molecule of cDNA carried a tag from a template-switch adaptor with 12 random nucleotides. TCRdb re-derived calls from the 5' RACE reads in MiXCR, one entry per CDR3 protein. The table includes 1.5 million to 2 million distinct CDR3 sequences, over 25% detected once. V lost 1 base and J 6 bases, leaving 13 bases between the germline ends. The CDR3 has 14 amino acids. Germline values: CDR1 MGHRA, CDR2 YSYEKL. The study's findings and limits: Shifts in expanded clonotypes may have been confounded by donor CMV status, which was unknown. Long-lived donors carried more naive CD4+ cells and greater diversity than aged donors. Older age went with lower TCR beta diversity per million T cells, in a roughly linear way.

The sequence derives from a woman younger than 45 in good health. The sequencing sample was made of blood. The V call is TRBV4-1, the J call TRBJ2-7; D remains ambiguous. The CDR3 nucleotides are TGCGCCAGCAGCCAAGGAGCGACTGGGTTCGAGCAGTACTTC. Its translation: CASSQGATGFEQYF.